This passage covers 22 T cell receptor beta chains from one sample sequenced in a study of T cell repertoires in aging, cancer and after chemotherapy. Multiplex touch-down PCR with TRB-A/B primers amplified rearranged V-D-J TRB sequences. TCRdb passed the multiplex PCR reads through MiXCR, listing each CDR3 protein once. This sample has over 2,000 distinct CDR3 sequences; around 36% occur once, and the top ten carry about a quarter. The template was genomic DNA from peripheral blood, not RNA. The sequencing sample was made of blood. These receptors all come from a human donor with a solid tumor.

This clonotype is medium-sized (0.01 to 0.1%) within its sample. The chain is built from TRBV6-5 and TRBJ2-7; 9 bases map to TRBD1. The CDR3 length is 14 residues. Germline assignment: CDR1 MNHEY and CDR2 SVGAGI. V shed 4 bases and J 5 bases; nucleotides not matched to a gene: 6. The CDR3 is CASSLGTGRNEQYF. Here the CDR3 DNA reads TGTGCCAGCAGTTTAGGGACAGGGAGGAACGAGCAGTACTTC.

About this clonotype: A single base separates this from a much larger clone, so it may be a read error. This chain joins TRBV6-5 and TRBJ1-5, with 8 positions matching TRBD1. There are 13 residues in the CDR3. CDR1 and CDR2 (germline): MNHEY, SVGAGI. Trimming removed 6 bases from V and 8 bases from J; junction bases left unmatched: 6. The CDR3 DNA reads as TGTGCCAGCAGGACAGGGGCTAATAAGCCCCAGCATTTT. This sequence encodes CASRTGANKPQHF.

This sequence joins TRBV28 and TRBJ2-7; TRBD2 aligns across 7 bases. The length of the CDR3 is 12 residues. V lost 8 bases to trimming and J lost 2 bases; unmatched junction nucleotides: 3. The V gene's germline CDR1 is MDHEN and CDR2 SYDVKM. CDR3 sequence reads: CASQSGAYEQYF. The CDR3 DNA is TGTGCCAGCCAAAGCGGGGCCTACGAGCAGTACTTC.

The chain is built from TRBV5-4 and TRBJ2-7; 7 bases align to TRBD1. Per the germline V gene, CDR1 is SGHNT and CDR2 is YYREEE (reference sequence). This CDR3 has 14 amino acids. The ends lost 2 bases at V and 4 bases at J; junction bases unmatched: 6. This chain's CDR3 is CASSLARGKYEQYF. As DNA, the CDR3 is TGTGCCAGCAGCTTAGCCAGGGGGAAATACGAGCAGTACTTC.

The rearrangement links TRBV19 to TRBJ2-2, with D unclear. Trimming cost V 4 bases and J 6 bases, with 12 bases left between them. Germline CDR1 and CDR2: LNHDA and SQIVND (reference sequence). The CDR3 is made up of 14 amino acids. The CDR3 region is CASSTIRLPGELFF. The CDR3 nucleotides read TGTGCCAGTAGTACTATCAGACTCCCCGGGGAGCTGTTTTTT.

By sample fraction, this clonotype is medium-sized. The rearrangement uses TRBV5-6 and TRBJ2-7; D gene ambiguous. Germline assignment: CDR1 SGHDT and CDR2 YYEEEE. The V and J ends lost 7 bases and 0 bases respectively, with 11 bases between them. The CDR3 is 13 amino acids. CDR3 region: CASFGPDSYEQYF. CDR3 DNA sequence: TGTGCCAGCTTCGGACCGGACTCCTACGAGCAGTACTTC.

This clonotype rates as medium-sized. V is TRBV6-5 and J is TRBJ1-2, with D hard to call. The CDR3 is 16 amino acids. Germline lookup yields CDR1 MNHEY and CDR2 SVGAGI. V was trimmed by 6 bases and J by 6 bases, leaving 23 bases between them. CDR3 protein: CASSLGRTGLPHGYTF. The CDR3, as DNA: TGTGCCAGCAGCCTGGGGAGGACCGGACTACCGCATGGCTACACCTTC.

Sample share makes this clonotype large. This chain joins TRBV29-1 and TRBJ2-7; maybe TRBD2 (7 bases). The V gene lost 6 bases and the J gene lost 5 bases, with 20 bases spanning the gap. Germline CDR1 and CDR2: SQVTM and ANQGSEA. The CDR3 has 14 amino acids. The CDR3 loop is CSVELGGGLDEQYF. CDR3 in DNA: TGCAGCGTCGAACTAGGGGGGGGGCTAGACGAGCAGTACTTC.

This clonotype is judged medium-sized. The genes are TRBV6-1 and TRBJ2-6; D gene uncertain. V was shortened by 2 bases and J by 0 bases, with 8 bases between the two germline ends. In germline, CDR1 is MNHNS, CDR2 SASEGT. The CDR3 extends over 16 amino acids. CDR3 sequence (DNA): TGTGCCAGCAGTGAAACCGGCGGCTCTGGGGCCAACGTCCTGACTTTC. Translation: CASSETGGSGANVLTF.

This clonotype was observed a handful of times. The gene calls are TRBV5-6 and TRBJ1-2; 9 bases line up with TRBD1. The germline V gene has CDR1 SGHDT and CDR2 YYEEEE. V lost 4 bases and J lost 5; bases outside the gene matches: 9. The CDR3 has 15 residues. The CDR3 DNA reads TGTGCCAGCAGCCCCCAACAGGGGGCATGGTATGGCTACACCTTC. This codes for CASSPQQGAWYGYTF.

V gene TRBV27 combines with J gene TRBJ2-7, with 7 bases aligning to TRBD2. The germline gives CDR1 MNHEY, CDR2 SMNVEV (reference sequence). The CDR3 is 16 amino acids. The V segment lost 5 bases and the J segment 0 bases; nucleotides outside the gene matches: 10. Written as DNA, the CDR3 is TGTGCCAGCAGTCTAAGCCCTCCTAGCGGCTCCTACGAGCAGTACTTC. Protein sequence: CASSLSPPSGSYEQYF.

This clonotype has just a few counts. The genes are TRBV6-6 and TRBJ1-1, with TRBD1 matching 7 bases. The CDR3 totals 14 residues. Losses at the gene ends were 5 bases for V and 9 bases for J; bases not matched to a gene: 12. The germline gives CDR1 MNHNY, CDR2 SVGAGI (reference sequence). CDR3 sequence reads: CASSPSGRGGQAFF. DNA for the CDR3: TGTGCCAGCAGTCCCTCAGGCAGGGGGGGGCAAGCTTTCTTT.

By share, this clonotype ranks as medium-sized. The rearrangement uses TRBV6-2 or TRBV6-3 and TRBJ2-3; 14 bases align to TRBD2. The CDR3 runs 13 residues. Germline V gene lookup returns CDR1 MNHEY and CDR2 SVGEGT. V was clipped by 4 bases and J by 14 bases; unmatched bases: 5. In nucleotides, the CDR3 is TGTGCCAGCAGTTTCGGGACTAGCGGGAGTCCGTATTTT. It translates to CASSFGTSGSPYF.

Regarding this clonotype: The conserved phenylalanine or tryptophan normally closing the CDR3 is absent here, so this likely arose from a read error. The chain combines TRBV30 with TRBJ2-2, with D possibly TRBD1 on 5 matching bases. V lost 5 bases and J 0 bases, leaving 13 bases between the germline ends. Germline CDR1 reads GTSNPN; CDR2 reads SVGIG (reference sequence). The CDR3 has 15 residues. The chain's CDR3 is CAWEDAGPNTGELFV. For the CDR3, the DNA is TGTGCCTGGGAGGATGCAGGGCCGAACACCGGGGAGCTGTTTGTT.

This chain uses TRBV7-2 with TRBJ2-1; D tentatively fits TRBD1 or TRBD2 (5 bases each). Germline CDR1 is SGHTA and CDR2 is FQGNSA. The CDR3 extends over 12 amino acids. V was shortened by 6 bases and J by 14 bases, with 17 bases between the two germline ends. CDR3 region: CASRAGTHHEFF. The DNA of the CDR3 is TGTGCCAGCAGAGCCGGGACCCATCACGAGTTCTTC.

V gene TRBV27 combines with J gene TRBJ2-1; 14 nucleotides line up with TRBD2. Germline CDR1 and CDR2: MNHEY and SMNVEV (reference sequence). V shed 4 bases and J 2 bases; nucleotides not matched to a gene: 1. CDR3 length: 16 residues. CDR3 sequence (DNA): TGTGCCAGCAGTTCGGGACTAGCGGGGGCCTACAATGAGCAGTTCTTC. Residues: CASSSGLAGAYNEQFF.

Of note for this clonotype: A junction boundary mismatches the germline segment, possibly from a read error. The rearrangement links TRBV27 to TRBJ1-1; 10 bases map to TRBD1. CDR1 MNHEY and CDR2 SMNVEV come from the germline V gene (reference sequence). The length of the CDR3 is 16 residues. The CDR3 bases are TGTGACAGCAGTTTATGGCGCGGGACAGGGGTCAGTGAAGCTTTCTTT. It translates to CDSSLWRGTGVSEAFF.

V is TRBV29-1 and J is TRBJ2-3, with unresolved D. The CDR3 is 11 residues long. Germline V lookup: CDR1 SQVTM, CDR2 ANQGSEA. V lost 7 bases to trimming and J lost 2 bases, with 7 bases between them. The DNA of the CDR3 is TGCAGCGGGGTTTACACAGATACGCAGTATTTT. Translation: CSGVYTDTQYF.

The chain links TRBV19 to TRBJ1-1; 12 bases agree with TRBD1. J gave up 6 bases and V 6 bases, and 11 bases lay outside the gene matches. The germline CDR1 and CDR2 sequences are LNHDA and SQIVND (reference sequence). The length of the CDR3 is 16 residues. The CDR3 DNA reads TGTGCCAGTAGCCTCGGGACAGGGGGCTTGGATCCTGAAGCTTTCTTT. Translating it yields CASSLGTGGLDPEAFF.

The V and J genes are TRBV20-1 and TRBJ2-3; 13 bases are a match to TRBD2. Germline loops: CDR1 DFQATT, CDR2 SNEGSKA (reference sequence). J was trimmed by 2 bases and V by 0 bases; bases with no gene match: 2. This CDR3 is 16 amino acids long. CDR3 region: CSARDTSGGDTDTQYF. CDR3 sequence (DNA): TGCAGTGCTAGAGATACTAGCGGGGGGGACACAGATACGCAGTATTTT.

This clonotype was seen a handful of times. The V and J genes are TRBV6-2 or TRBV6-3 and TRBJ2-7; no clear D. From germline, CDR1 is MNHEY and CDR2 SVGEGT. CDR3 length: 13 residues. The ends were cut back, 2 bases at V and 3 bases at J, with 8 bases in the middle. The CDR3 bases are TGTGCCAGCAGTTACGAGGAAGACTACGAGCAGTACTTC. This codes for CASSYEEDYEQYF.

Written as DNA, the CDR3 is TGTGCCAGCAGTTTAAGGGCGGGAGTCGTCGACGAGCAGTACTTC. Amino acids: CASSLRAGVVDEQYF. The rearrangement uses TRBV28 and TRBJ2-7, with TRBD2 matching over 7 bases. Germline V gives CDR1 MDHEN, CDR2 SYDVKM. CDR3 length: 15 residues. V gave up 2 bases and J gave up 5 bases; unmatched junction bases: 9.